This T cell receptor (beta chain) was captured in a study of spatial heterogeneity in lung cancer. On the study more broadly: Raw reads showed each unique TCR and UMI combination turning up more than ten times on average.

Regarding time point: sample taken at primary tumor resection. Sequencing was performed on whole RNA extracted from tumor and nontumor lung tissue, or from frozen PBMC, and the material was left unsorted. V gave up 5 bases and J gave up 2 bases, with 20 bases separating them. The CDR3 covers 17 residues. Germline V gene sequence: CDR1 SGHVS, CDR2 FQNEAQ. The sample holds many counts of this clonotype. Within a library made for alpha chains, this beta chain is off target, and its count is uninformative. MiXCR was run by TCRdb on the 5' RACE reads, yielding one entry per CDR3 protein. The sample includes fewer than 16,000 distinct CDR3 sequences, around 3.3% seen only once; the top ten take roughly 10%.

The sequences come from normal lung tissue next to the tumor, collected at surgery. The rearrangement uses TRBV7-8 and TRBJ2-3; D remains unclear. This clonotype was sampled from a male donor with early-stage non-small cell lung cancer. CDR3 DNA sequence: TGTGCCAGCAGCCCTGATTGGCAGACCTCTCCCACAGATACGCAGTATTTT. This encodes CASSPDWQTSPTDTQYF. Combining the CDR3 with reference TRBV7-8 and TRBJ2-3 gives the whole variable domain GAGVSQSPRYKVAKRGQDVALRCDPISGHVSLFWYQQALGQGPEFLTYFQNEAQLDKSGLPSDRFFAERPEGSVSTLKIQRTQQEDSAVYLCASSPDWQTSPTDTQYFGPGTRLTVL.